This TCR beta chain was sequenced in a study of long-term antiretroviral therapy in people with HIV. Sequencing used immunoSEQ v3.0 at survey level. The protocol was immunoSEQ multiplex PCR, while the TCRdb copy is restricted to in-frame clones and leaves out a portion. Found here are 21,000 or so clones, approximately 86% of them singletons; the top ten hold 7.5% to 10%. This clone is large (0.1 to 1%) within its sample. Its matching antigen is unknown. The germline V gene has CDR1 WNHNN and CDR2 SYGVQD (reference sequence). The CDR3 runs to 13 residues. Losses at the gene ends were 1 base for V and 7 bases for J; bases not matched to a gene: 1. Overall study findings and caveats: Information on adherence to ART, viral resistance or therapy changes was unavailable.

This material consisted of unsorted PBMCs, taken at the start of antiretroviral therapy. The V call is TRBV10-1, the J call TRBJ2-1; 7 nucleotides agree with TRBD2. This clonotype was obtained from a man between 45 and 60 years old with HIV. CDR3 amino acids: CASSEWTSNEQFF. CDR3 nucleotide sequence: TGCGCCAGCAGTGAGTGGACTAGTAATGAGCAGTTCTTC.